Described below is a single T cell receptor beta chain sequence and its context. Per the germline V gene, CDR1 is LNHNV and CDR2 is YYDKDF (reference sequence). The V gene lost 5 bases and the J gene lost 3 bases, with 22 bases spanning the gap. The CDR3 has 18 residues. The assay was immunoSEQ multiplex PCR, and TCRdb's table has in-frame clones only and misses some. This repertoire shows approximately 580,000 clones, 70% to 80% found once; its top ten account for approximately 0.013%. The sample originates from a study of shared T cell receptors in the human thymus. In addition, the sample was reused for a study of human thymus T cells. That report notes: All donors were healthy Finnish infants who were undergoing corrective surgery to treat congenital heart defects. Corrective cardiac surgery supplied the resected thymus tissue. An apparent bias in V and J gene usage was seen in thymic and blood repertoires.

The specimen sequenced was thymocytes. V usage is TRBV15 and J usage is TRBJ1-4, with D perhaps matching TRBD1 (6 bases). This sequence was found in a boy in the first two years of life with a congenital heart defect. The CDR3 DNA reads TGTGCCACCAGCGGACTCCCCCCAGGAGGGGGGGCTAATGAAAAACTGTTTTTT. Protein: CATSGLPPGGGANEKLFF.